These 11 T cell receptor beta chains share one sample of origin, sequenced in a study of T cells in tuberculosis. Data came from immunoSEQ multiplex PCR; TCRdb stores just in-frame clones and leaves some out. Of roughly 35,000 clones listed, roughly 93% are singletons. The sample was PBMCs. Receptors originate from a donor between 10 and 35 years old with latent tuberculosis or without tuberculosis infection.

V and J are TRBV9 and TRBJ1-4; no clear D. Germline CDR1 SGDLS, CDR2 YYNGEE. The CDR3 totals 14 residues. With 0 bases removed from V and 4 bases from J, the gap between germline ends came to 7 bases. The CDR3 DNA follows: TGTGCCAGCAGCGTAGGAGGGAGTAATGAAAAACTGTTTTTT. Translation: CASSVGGSNEKLFF.

The chain couples TRBV9 to TRBJ1-1, with 7 bases matching TRBD1. The germline gives CDR1 SGDLS, CDR2 YYNGEE. V shed 3 bases and J 1 base; nucleotides not matched to a gene: 12. This CDR3 has 17 residues. The CDR3 bases are TGTGCCAGCAGCGATACCCGGGACAGCAGAAGGAACACTGAAGCTTTCTTT. Its protein product is CASSDTRDSRRNTEAFF.

The chain recombines TRBV7-2 with TRBJ1-6; 7 bases match TRBD1. CDR1 and CDR2 (germline): SGHTA, FQGNSA. J gave up 6 bases and V 4 bases, and 15 bases lay outside the gene matches. There are 18 residues in the CDR3. CDR3 protein: CASSSRPQAAGGNSPLHF. In DNA, the CDR3 is TGTGCCAGCAGCTCCCGCCCCCAAGCGGCAGGGGGTAATTCACCCCTCCACTTT.

The genes are TRBV30 and TRBJ1-5; 10 bases match TRBD1. The CDR3 length is 15 residues. CDR1 GTSNPN and CDR2 SVGIG come from the germline V gene (reference sequence). J was trimmed by 4 bases and V by 2 bases; bases with no gene match: 5. Written as DNA, the CDR3 is TGTGCCTGGAGTTCCCCGGGACAGGGGAATCAGCCCCAGCATTTT. As protein: CAWSSPGQGNQPQHF.

The rearrangement links TRBV9 to TRBJ2-2, with TRBD2 matching over 9 bases. J was trimmed by 3 bases and V by 4 bases; bases with no gene match: 4. This CDR3 contains 15 residues. Germline values: CDR1 SGDLS, CDR2 YYNGEE. The CDR3 is CASSPGLAHTGELFF. In DNA form, the CDR3 reads TGTGCCAGCAGCCCGGGACTAGCACACACCGGGGAGCTGTTTTTT.

The chain recombines TRBV7-2 with TRBJ2-3; D uncertain. Trimming pared 1 base from V and 4 bases from J, leaving 6 bases between. The CDR3 totals 13 residues. CDR1 and CDR2 (germline): SGHTA, FQGNSA. CDR3 in DNA: TGTGCCAGCAGCTTAGTAGCCCCAGATACGCAGTATTTT. Amino acids: CASSLVAPDTQYF.

This clone appeared a single time. The chain couples TRBV9 to TRBJ1-2; D is undetermined. CDR3 length equals 14 residues. V dropped 0 bases and J dropped 0 bases, with 6 bases sitting between them. In germline, CDR1 is SGDLS, CDR2 YYNGEE. The CDR3 spells CASSVAGSNYGYTF. The CDR3 region has the DNA TGTGCCAGCAGCGTAGCCGGGTCTAACTATGGCTACACCTTC.

The chain combines TRBV9 with TRBJ2-3; 7 bases map to TRBD2. V trimming: 0 bases; J trimming: 1 base; junction bases outside the gene matches: 2. The germline gives CDR1 SGDLS, CDR2 YYNGEE. CDR3 length equals 15 residues. In DNA form, the CDR3 reads TGTGCCAGCAGCGTAGAGGGGAGGGGCACAGATACGCAGTATTTT. This gives the protein CASSVEGRGTDTQYF. Full variable domain (outside the CDR3, taken from reference TRBV9 and TRBJ2-3): DSGVTQTPKHLITATGQRVTLRCSPRSGDLSVYWYQQSLDQGLQFLIQYYNGEERAKGNILERFSAQQFPDLHSELNLSSLELGDSALYFCASSVEGRGTDTQYFGPGTRLTVL.

This clone was counted a single time. V and J are TRBV6-1 and TRBJ1-2; no firm D call. This CDR3 spans 15 amino acids. The V end lost 2 bases, the J end lost 0 bases, and 10 bases lay between the germline ends. Germline V lookup: CDR1 MNHNS, CDR2 SASEGT. The DNA for the CDR3 is TGTGCCAGCAGTGAAAACCCGGAGGCTAACTATGGCTACACCTTC. This gives the protein CASSENPEANYGYTF.

The chain uses TRBV4-1 and TRBJ1-5, with 8 bases matching TRBD1. The CDR3 covers 17 residues. V shed 7 bases and J 3 bases; nucleotides not matched to a gene: 14. CDR1 MGHRA and CDR2 YSYEKL come from the germline V gene. CDR3 DNA sequence: TGCGCCAGCAATGCGAAGCCCGGGACAGGCCACAATCAGCCCCAGCATTTT. Its protein is CASNAKPGTGHNQPQHF.

In this sample, this clone turned up once. The chain is built from TRBV10-3 and TRBJ2-7, with a weak D call TRBD1 (6 bases). This CDR3 has 13 amino acids. Germline lookup yields CDR1 ENHRY and CDR2 SYGVKD. V shed 6 bases and J shed 3 bases, with 12 bases lying between them. The CDR3 DNA is TGTGCCATCAGCGGCCGGGACAACTACGAGCAGTACTTC. This encodes CAISGRDNYEQYF.